This T cell receptor beta chain stems from a study of T cells in Graves' hyperthyroidism and ophthalmopathy (dated 2019 in TCRdb). About the investigation overall: A discovery cohort of about a hundred patients, 43 with Graves' ophthalmopathy and 55 to 60 with stable Graves' hyperthyroidism, was used to find distinguishing TCR V-J signatures. Prospective prediction of ophthalmopathy was tested in an independent validation cohort of fewer than 20 hyperthyroidism patients and around 16 patients who later progressed to ophthalmopathy. The roughly 94 discovery patients were randomly divided into training and test sets at a 7:3 ratio. Thyroid tissue and blood T-cell repertoires from about six Graves' hyperthyroidism patients were also compared in the study. Following sampling, methimazole starting at 30 mg daily was given to hyperthyroidism patients, and high-dose intravenous methylprednisolone was given to ophthalmopathy patients. TCR Vbeta CDR3 sequencing of 120 to 150 peripheral blood samples (43 ophthalmopathy, around 80 hyperthyroidism and approximately 17 progressor patients) is reported in the paper. What the study reported, not specific to this receptor: No statistical method was used to set the sample size in advance, and investigators knew the group allocation. In cross-validation, a model built on a 13 V-J signature told ophthalmopathy apart from stable hyperthyroidism with roughly 87% sensitivity and around 84% specificity, and in testing the same model reached 80%/75%. During validation, the model predicted progression to ophthalmopathy a median of approximately 7 months ahead of onset, with almost 71% sensitivity and around 73% specificity. Most expanded thyroid clonotypes (frequency above 0.001) were also detected in blood, a finding suggesting that blood repertoires may reflect thyroid immune responses.

This clonotype was detected only a few times. Its binding antigen is unknown. No qualities accompany the bases; no much larger clone lies one base away. Stable Graves' hyperthyroidism was defined as no progression to ophthalmopathy during 18 months of follow-up. Hyperthyroidism patients were newly diagnosed, had a disease duration of under 2 months, and were aged 18 to 65 years. The study excluded patients with uncontrolled infections, other autoimmune diseases, pregnancy or lactation. Diagnoses were based on clinical symptoms, serum thyroxine and TRAb, thyroid ultrasound and orbital computed tomography. Total RNA was extracted using Trizol reagent, and RNA quality was assessed on an Agilent 2100 Bioanalyzer. Amplification of TCR beta CDR3 regions was carried out from RNA transcripts. The first round of RT-PCR for the TCR CDR3 was performed with the HTBI primer set and the Qiagen OneStep RT-PCR kit. A second multiplex PCR round built the libraries, followed by size selection and purification. The libraries were sequenced on an Illumina HiSeq2000 using paired-end 100 bp reads. Under the source paper's analysis protocol: SOAPnuke was used to process the raw data, throwing out any read that contained adapters or uncalled bases, had a mean Phred below 15, or lacked an exact constant-primer or identifier match. COPE v1.2.5 was used to merge the high-quality paired reads, and each unique nucleotide sequence was defined as a clonotype. MiTCR v1.1 was used to align the clonotypes against IMGT TRBV, TRBD and TRBJ reference segments. The analysis was restricted to V-J combinations with a frequency above 0.0001, which together covered approximately 99% of the repertoires. The TCS score was defined as the ratio of F50 (clonal expansion) to E x V (chaos), calculated using BLOSUM62-based TCRdist between CDR3 peptides within each V-J. Welch's t-statistics and random forest reduced around 550 V-J features to roughly 13, which were used in a naive Bayes classifier (R e1071). The similarity between thyroid and blood repertoires was quantified using the Morisita-Horn index. TCRdb handled the public reads itself, with Q25 trimming in fastp and clone calling in MiXCR, and kept productive beta chains. Under each unique CDR3 protein, matching rows form one entry showing the most common genes and DNA. None of the V and J calls come from the authors' own analysis; TCRdb made them. This sample gives 500,000 to 600,000 distinct CDR3 sequences in total; around 46% of them show up just once. Around 7.7% of the sample lies in the top ten.

The germline V gene gives CDR1 as MNHNS and CDR2 as SASEGT. The CDR3 contains 16 residues, cysteine and phenylalanine counted. Of all the DNA, just the CDR3 is kept, 48 bases in frame from base 1. V is cut back by 5 bases and J by 0 bases, with 7 bases in the junction unmatched. The sample comprised peripheral blood or thyroid tissue (not recorded which). The V and J segments used are TRBV6-1 and TRBJ2-3, with 8 bases in between that match TRBD2. The receptor's source is a young woman with Graves' hyperthyroidism. This receptor carries the CDR3 CASSYSPSGSTDTQYF. The DNA sequence is as follows: TGTGCCAGCAGTTACAGCCCTAGCGGGAGCACAGATACGCAGTATTTT.